This T cell receptor (beta chain) was sequenced during a study of vaccination effects on CD4 cells after COVID-19. The study, taken as a whole, reports: Late post-vaccination, clones induced by infection and those induced by vaccine underwent marked clonal contraction. The study, lacking early post-infection timepoints, had few convalescent patients.

Profiling relied on immunoSEQ multiplex PCR, and the TCRdb table lists in-frame clones only, not all of them. The sample holds about 80,000 clones, around 77% seen once. Note on this clone: Its cognate antigen is unknown.

Germline V gene sequence: CDR1 MGHRA, CDR2 YSYEKL. V lost 3 bases, J lost 11 bases, and 19 bases lay in between. This CDR3 comprises 15 residues. Antigen-specific CD4+ T cell clonotypes were called by their expansion after viral peptide-pool culture in ViraFEST. Cultured cells yielded isolated CD4+ T cells after around 10 days. The cohort was immunized with two doses of either the BNT162b2 or mRNA-1273 vaccine. Each well held about 2 million PBMC cultured with roughly 9.7 ug/ml peptides and around 11 IU/ml IL-2. On both days 3 and 7, half of the culture medium was replaced with IL-2 medium. The receptor comes from a human donor who received a COVID-19 vaccine. The chain recombines TRBV4-1 with TRBJ1-4; tentatively, D is TRBD1 (5 bases). The sequencing here drew on CD4+ T cells from PBMCs cultured with HCoV-OC43 spike peptides, taken after COVID-19 vaccination. The subset here: HCoV-OC43 spike overlapping peptide pool stimulation. The CDR3 DNA is TGCGCCAGCAGCCAGTCGGACATCGCTCAACCGAAACTGTTTTTT. It encodes CASSQSDIAQPKLFF.